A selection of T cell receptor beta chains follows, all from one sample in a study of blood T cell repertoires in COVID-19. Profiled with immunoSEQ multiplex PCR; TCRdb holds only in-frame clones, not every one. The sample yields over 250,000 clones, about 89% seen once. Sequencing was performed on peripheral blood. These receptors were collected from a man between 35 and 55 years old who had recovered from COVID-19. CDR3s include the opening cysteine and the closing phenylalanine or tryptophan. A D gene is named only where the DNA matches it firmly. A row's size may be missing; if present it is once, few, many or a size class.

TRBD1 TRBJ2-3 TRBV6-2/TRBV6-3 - CASSPSLGTGATDTQYF TGTGCCAGCAGCCCCTCTTTGGGGACAGGGGCCACAGATACGCAGTATTTT
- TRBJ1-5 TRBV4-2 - CASSQDAGTYDQPQHF TGTGCCAGCAGCCAAGATGCAGGGACATACGATCAGCCCCAGCATTTT
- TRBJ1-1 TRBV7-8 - CASSLVGGSTEAFF TGTGCCAGCAGCTTAGTCGGGGGTTCGACTGAAGCTTTCTTT
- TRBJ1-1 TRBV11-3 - CASSQPGSTEAFF TGTGCCAGCAGCCAACCGGGGAGCACTGAAGCTTTCTTT
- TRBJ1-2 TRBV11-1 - CASTLKEGYGYTF TGTGCCAGCACCCTAAAAGAGGGCTATGGCTACACCTTC
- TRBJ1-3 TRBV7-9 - CASRGGGGNTIYF TGTGCCAGCAGGGGAGGAGGTGGAAACACCATATATTTT
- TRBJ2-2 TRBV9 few CASSTPGASVKNTGELFF TGTGCCAGCAGCACCCCCGGGGCTAGCGTTAAGAACACCGGGGAGCTGTTTTTT
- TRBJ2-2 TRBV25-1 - CASSEFTAGELFF TGTGCCAGCAGTGAATTTACGGCCGGGGAGCTGTTTTTT
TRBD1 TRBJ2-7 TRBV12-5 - CASGKTSGTGVHEQYF TGTGCTAGTGGCAAAACTTCCGGGACAGGGGTACACGAGCAGTACTTC
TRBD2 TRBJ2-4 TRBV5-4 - CASSADGLAVNIQYF TGTGCCAGCAGCGCAGACGGACTAGCGGTAAACATTCAGTACTTC
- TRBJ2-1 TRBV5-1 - CASSARDTIVNEQFF TGCGCCAGCAGCGCACGGGACACTATCGTGAATGAGCAGTTCTTC